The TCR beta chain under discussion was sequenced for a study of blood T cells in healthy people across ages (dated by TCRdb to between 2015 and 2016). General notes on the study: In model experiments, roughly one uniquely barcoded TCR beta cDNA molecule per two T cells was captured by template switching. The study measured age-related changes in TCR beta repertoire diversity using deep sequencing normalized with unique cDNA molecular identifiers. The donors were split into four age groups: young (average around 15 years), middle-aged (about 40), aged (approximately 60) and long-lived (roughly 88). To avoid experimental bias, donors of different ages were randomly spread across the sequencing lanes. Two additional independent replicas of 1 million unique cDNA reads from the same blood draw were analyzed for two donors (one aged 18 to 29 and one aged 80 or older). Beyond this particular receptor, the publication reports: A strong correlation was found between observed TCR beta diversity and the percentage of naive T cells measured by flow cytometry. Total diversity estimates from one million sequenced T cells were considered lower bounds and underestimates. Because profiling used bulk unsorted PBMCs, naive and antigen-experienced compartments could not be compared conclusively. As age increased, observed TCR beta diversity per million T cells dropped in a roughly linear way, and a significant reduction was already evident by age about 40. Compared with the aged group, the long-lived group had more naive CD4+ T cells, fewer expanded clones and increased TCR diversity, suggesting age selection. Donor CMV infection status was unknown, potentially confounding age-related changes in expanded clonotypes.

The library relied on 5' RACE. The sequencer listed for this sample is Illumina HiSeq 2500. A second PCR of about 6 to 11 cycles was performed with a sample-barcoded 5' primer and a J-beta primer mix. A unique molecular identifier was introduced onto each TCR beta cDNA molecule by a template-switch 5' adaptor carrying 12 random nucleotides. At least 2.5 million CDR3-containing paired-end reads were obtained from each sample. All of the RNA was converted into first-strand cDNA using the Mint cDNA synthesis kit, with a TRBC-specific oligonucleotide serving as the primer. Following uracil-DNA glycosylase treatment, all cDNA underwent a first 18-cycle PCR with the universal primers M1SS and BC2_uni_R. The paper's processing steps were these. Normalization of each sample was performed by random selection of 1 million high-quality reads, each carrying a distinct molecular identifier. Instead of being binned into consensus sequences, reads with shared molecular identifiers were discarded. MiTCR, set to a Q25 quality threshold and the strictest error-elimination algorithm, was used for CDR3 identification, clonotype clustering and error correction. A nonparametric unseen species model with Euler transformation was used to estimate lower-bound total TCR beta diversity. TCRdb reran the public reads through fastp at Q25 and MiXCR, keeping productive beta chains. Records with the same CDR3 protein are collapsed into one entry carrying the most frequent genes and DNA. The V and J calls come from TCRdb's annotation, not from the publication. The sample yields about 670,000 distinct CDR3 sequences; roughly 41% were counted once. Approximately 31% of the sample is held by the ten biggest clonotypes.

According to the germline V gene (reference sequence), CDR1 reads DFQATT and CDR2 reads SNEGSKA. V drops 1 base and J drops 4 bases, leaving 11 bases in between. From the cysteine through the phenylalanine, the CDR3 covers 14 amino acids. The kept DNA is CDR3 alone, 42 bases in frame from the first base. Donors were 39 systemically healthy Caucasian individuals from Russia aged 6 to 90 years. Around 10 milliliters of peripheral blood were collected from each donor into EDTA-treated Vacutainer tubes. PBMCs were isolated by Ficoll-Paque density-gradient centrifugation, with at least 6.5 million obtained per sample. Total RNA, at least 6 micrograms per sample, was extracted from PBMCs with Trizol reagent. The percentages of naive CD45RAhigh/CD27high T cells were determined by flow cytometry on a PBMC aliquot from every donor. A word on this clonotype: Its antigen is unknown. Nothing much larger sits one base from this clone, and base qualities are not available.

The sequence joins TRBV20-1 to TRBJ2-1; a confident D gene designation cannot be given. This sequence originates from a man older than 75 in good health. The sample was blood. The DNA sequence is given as TGCAGTGCTAGAGTAAAGCTAGGGTACAATGAGCAGTTCTTC. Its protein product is CSARVKLGYNEQFF.